A single sample gave rise to the 25 T cell receptor beta chains below, sequenced in a study of blood T cells in healthy people across ages. Sample-barcoded 5' priming and a J-beta primer mix drove a second PCR of 7 to 11 cycles. TCRdb fed the 5' RACE reads into MiXCR, producing one record per CDR3 protein. The profile shows over 600,000 distinct CDR3 sequences, about 61% of them singletons. The sequenced sample consisted of blood. Receptor source: a man aged 35-49 years in good health.

The CDR3 DNA sequence: TGTGCCAGCAGTTCTATAGCGGGGACACGCACAGATACGCAGTATTTT. This gives the protein CASSSIAGTRTDTQYF. This sequence joins TRBV28 and TRBJ2-3, with TRBD2 identical over 8 bases. Germline V gene lookup returns CDR1 MDHEN and CDR2 SYDVKM. The V and J ends lost 4 bases and 1 base, in that order; junction bases with no gene match: 7. The CDR3 has 16 amino acids.

The chain links TRBV3-1 to TRBJ2-4, with TRBD2 matching 15 bases. The J call is in doubt because the DNA end fits TRBJ2-7 better. Germline V CDR1 and CDR2: LGHDT, YNNKEL (reference sequence). This CDR3 is 18 amino acids long. This CDR3 reads CASSRRGLAGGGTYEQYF. CDR3 DNA sequence: TGTGCCAGCAGCCGCCGGGGACTAGCGGGAGGAGGGACCTACGAGCAGTACTTC.

V gene TRBV18 combines with J gene TRBJ2-1; 8 bases map to TRBD2. Trimming cost V 3 bases and J 4 bases; bases outside gene matches: 8. This CDR3 has 16 amino acids. Germline assignment: CDR1 KGHSH and CDR2 LQKENI. The DNA for the CDR3 is TGTGCCAGCTCACCTGCGGGGGGCCGATCTTACAATGAGCAGTTCTTC. It is translated as CASSPAGGRSYNEQFF.

Notes on this clonotype: An end of the junction differs from the germline gene, which may be a read error. The chain uses TRBV12-3 or TRBV12-4 and TRBJ2-3; no clear D gene. The CDR3 sequence is 13 residues long. CDR3 DNA sequence: TGTGCCACCACGGGCCCGAATGGAGATATGCAGTATTTT. Residues: CATTGPNGDMQYF.

The gene calls are TRBV11-3 and TRBJ2-3, with 9 bases matching TRBD1. The CDR3 is 14 residues long. Germline assignment: CDR1 SGHNT and CDR2 YENEEA. V trimming: 8 bases; J trimming: 3 bases; junction bases outside the gene matches: 6. The CDR3 region has the DNA TGTGCCAGCGGAACAGGGGGCCGGACAGATACGCAGTATTTT. This encodes CASGTGGRTDTQYF.

The V and J genes are TRBV4-1 and TRBJ2-7; 10 bases match TRBD1. Germline V CDR1 and CDR2: MGHRA, YSYEKL. The CDR3 contains 20 residues. V lost 4 bases, J lost 0 bases, and 18 bases stayed unmatched. The CDR3 reads CASSPLPPGTGVGFSYEQYF. The DNA for the CDR3 is TGCGCCAGCAGCCCCCTGCCACCCGGGACAGGGGTCGGGTTCTCCTACGAGCAGTACTTC.

This clonotype showed up just a few times. The rearrangement joins TRBV5-1 to TRBJ2-1; 9 positions match TRBD2. Trimming took 4 bases from V and 6 from J; bases not matched to a gene: 5. CDR1 and CDR2 (germline): SGHRS, YFSETQ. The CDR3 extends over 14 amino acids. The chain's CDR3 is CASSTASGTNEQFF. Here the CDR3 DNA reads TGCGCCAGCAGCACTGCTAGCGGGACCAATGAGCAGTTCTTC.

As to this clonotype: One junction end does not reproduce the germline sequence, and a read error may be involved. This chain joins TRBV7-2 and TRBJ1-1; a weak D match, TRBD1 (6 bases). This CDR3 contains 15 residues. CDR1 is SGHTA and CDR2 is FQGNSA in the germline V gene. Here the CDR3 DNA reads TGTGTCAGCAGCCGTTCCGGACAGATGAACACTGAAGCTTTCTTT. Its translation: CVSSRSGQMNTEAFF. The full variable domain, with the rest looked up from reference TRBV7-2 and TRBJ1-1, is GAGVSQSPSNKVTEKGKDVELRCDPISGHTALYWYRQSLGQGLEFLIYFQGNSAPDKSGLPSDRFSAERTGGSVSTLTIQRTQQEDSAVYLCVSSRSGQMNTEAFFGQGTRLTVV.

The J gene is TRBJ1-1, the V gene TRBV28; 8 bases agree with TRBD1. Per the germline V gene, CDR1 is MDHEN and CDR2 is SYDVKM. The CDR3 extends over 12 amino acids. CDR3 sequence: CATQTGETEAFF. The CDR3 nucleotides read TGTGCGACCCAGACAGGGGAGACTGAAGCTTTCTTT.

The chain couples TRBV7-2 to TRBJ2-7, with TRBD2 matching over 8 bases. With the DNA end fitting TRBJ2-1 better, the J assignment may be wrong. This CDR3 spans 17 amino acids. Germline values: CDR1 SGHTA, CDR2 FQGNSA. CDR3 bases: TGTGCCAGCAGCCCGGGGAAGCGGGAGAGCCAGTTAAATGAGCAGTTCTTC. This sequence encodes CASSPGKRESQLNEQFF.

This chain joins TRBV20-1 and TRBJ2-5; 7 nucleotides match TRBD2. This CDR3 has 14 residues. From germline, CDR1 is DFQATT and CDR2 SNEGSKA (reference sequence). V shed 5 bases and J 1 base; nucleotides not matched to a gene: 7. The CDR3 reads CSAPTLAAQETQYF. The CDR3 nucleotides read TGCAGTGCTCCCACCCTAGCGGCCCAAGAGACCCAGTACTTC.

V is TRBV7-6 and J is TRBJ2-3; D call uncertain. The CDR3 covers 12 residues. Trimming shortened V by 1 base and J by 5 bases, and 4 bases separated the two germline ends. Per the germline V gene, CDR1 is SGHVS and CDR2 is FNYEAQ. CDR3 protein: CASSLDRDTQYF. The DNA of the CDR3 is TGTGCCAGCAGCTTAGACCGAGATACGCAGTATTTT.

This clonotype was picked up one time. The chain carries TRBV29-1 and TRBJ2-5, with D perhaps TRBD1 or TRBD2 (6 bases each). CDR1 and CDR2 from the germline V gene are SQVTM and ANQGSEA. Trimming shortened V by 7 bases and J by 7 bases, and 13 bases separated the two germline ends. The CDR3 contains 11 residues. The CDR3 spells CSAGGLGTQYF. The CDR3 region has the DNA TGCAGCGCCGGGGGCTTGGGGACCCAGTACTTC.

The chain recombines TRBV28 with TRBJ1-5; D gene uncertain. Germline CDR1 is MDHEN and CDR2 is SYDVKM. Trimming removed 6 bases at V and 5 bases at J, with 2 bases between. The CDR3 sequence is 10 residues long. CDR3 DNA sequence: TGTGCCAGCAGGTATCAGCCCCAGCATTTT. This translates into CASRYQPQHF.

A single count supports this clonotype. This chain links TRBV13 with TRBJ1-1; D uncertain. The CDR3 totals 15 residues. Per the germline V gene, CDR1 is PRHDT and CDR2 is FYEKMQ (reference sequence). Trimming left V 5 bases short and J 4 bases short, with 17 bases between. The CDR3 here is CASSPREVVGTEAFF. As DNA, the CDR3 is TGTGCCAGCAGCCCGAGGGAGGTGGTGGGCACTGAAGCTTTCTTT.

The chain carries TRBV6-5 and TRBJ2-4; D possibly uses TRBD1 or TRBD2 (5 bases each). The J call may be incorrect, as the DNA end agrees better with TRBJ2-7. CDR1 and CDR2 from the germline V gene are MNHEY and SVGAGI. The CDR3 runs 15 residues. CDR3 DNA: TGTGCCAGCAGTTACAGCGGACACCTTTCCTACGAGCAGTACTTC. Amino acid sequence: CASSYSGHLSYEQYF.

This clonotype was seen only once. A much larger clone sits a single nucleotide away, making a read error possible. The genes are TRBV14 and TRBJ2-5, with unresolved D. Germline loops: CDR1 SGHDN, CDR2 FVKESK. The CDR3 contains 13 residues. V lost 1 base to trimming and J lost 9 bases, with 12 bases between them. The CDR3 sequence is CASSQVPQVAQYF. Here the CDR3 DNA reads TGTGCCAGCAGCCAAGTGCCGCAAGTGGCCCAGTACTTC.

This clonotype appeared a few times. J is TRBJ2-3 and V is TRBV28; perhaps TRBD1 as D (6 bases). The germline V gene has CDR1 MDHEN and CDR2 SYDVKM. V was cut by 7 bases and J by 5 bases, with 19 bases left in between. The CDR3 runs 15 residues. The CDR3 spells CASTSPGATEDTQYF. For the CDR3, the DNA is TGTGCCAGCACGTCGCCAGGGGCAACGGAAGATACGCAGTATTTT. The variable domain in full, with the rest retrieved from reference TRBV28 and TRBJ2-3, is DVKVTQSSRYLVKRTGEKVFLECVQDMDHENMFWYRQDPGLGLRLIYFSYDVKMKEKGDIPEGYSVSREKKERFSLILESASTNQTSMYLCASTSPGATEDTQYFGPGTRLTVL.

The table lists this clonotype with a count of one. V and J are TRBV6-1 and TRBJ2-1, with 8 positions matching TRBD1. Germline CDR1 reads MNHNS; CDR2 reads SASEGT. This CDR3 has 13 residues. J gave up 14 bases and V 3 bases, and 9 bases lay outside the gene matches. The CDR3: CASSDGQGSKEFF. The CDR3 bases are TGTGCCAGCAGTGACGGACAGGGATCAAAGGAGTTCTTC.

This chain links TRBV28 with TRBJ1-6; tentative D call: TRBD1 (5 bases). Germline loops: CDR1 MDHEN, CDR2 SYDVKM. CDR3 length: 14 amino acids. V was trimmed by 2 bases and J by 6 bases, leaving 8 bases between them. The CDR3 loop is CASSLRRGNSPLHF. The CDR3 DNA follows: TGTGCCAGCAGTTTACGAAGGGGTAATTCACCCCTCCACTTT.

The J gene is TRBJ2-7, the V gene TRBV7-2; a possible D gene is TRBD1 (6 bases). V shed 2 bases and J shed 9 bases, with 11 bases lying between them. The CDR3 has 12 residues. Germline CDR1 and CDR2: SGHTA and FQGNSA. The CDR3, as DNA: TGTGCCAGCAGCTTAAACAGGGCTCGGCAGTACTTC. Its protein is CASSLNRARQYF.

This clonotype has more than one count but fewer than ten. The V and J genes are TRBV9 and TRBJ1-2, with 7 bases aligning to TRBD1. CDR1 and CDR2 (germline): SGDLS, YYNGEE. The trim removed 4 bases at V and 4 bases at J, leaving 16 bases unmatched. The length of the CDR3 is 17 residues. The DNA of the CDR3 is TGTGCCAGCAGCCTTAACAGGGCATACAGGGGCCTCTATGGCTACACCTTC. It codes for CASSLNRAYRGLYGYTF.

This clonotype was detected once. CDR3 sequence reads: CASSDSGYGEAFF. In DNA form, the CDR3 reads TGTGCCAGCAGTGATTCCGGTTATGGTGAAGCTTTCTTT. The rearrangement uses TRBV6-1 and TRBJ1-1; D not certain. CDR1 and CDR2 (germline): MNHNS, SASEGT. Trimming left V 3 bases short and J 7 bases short, with 12 bases between. This CDR3 is built from 13 residues.

This clonotype is a singleton in its sample. V and J are TRBV7-2 and TRBJ2-1; 12 bases are a match to TRBD2. CDR3 length: 15 residues. Germline assignment: CDR1 SGHTA and CDR2 FQGNSA. With V trimmed by 3 bases and J by 8 bases, 5 bases remained unmatched. CDR3 nucleotide sequence: TGTGCCAGCAGCTTGACTAGCGGGAGTTTCCATGAGCAGTTCTTC. Amino acid sequence: CASSLTSGSFHEQFF.

The chain is built from TRBV6-2 or TRBV6-3 and TRBJ1-1; D unresolved. The length of the CDR3 is 17 residues. Per the germline V gene, CDR1 is MNHEY and CDR2 is SVGEGT. Trimming shortened V by 2 bases and J by 1 base, and 17 bases separated the two germline ends. The CDR3 spells CASSYPLGRRGNTEAFF. The DNA of the CDR3 is TGTGCCAGCAGTTACCCTCTAGGACGTCGTGGGAACACTGAAGCTTTCTTT.